This T cell receptor (beta chain) was identified in a study of Ad26.COV2.S vaccination and SARS-CoV-2 variants. The overall study: This donor came from the COV1001 trial of Ad26.COV2.S.

The method was immunoSEQ multiplex PCR; TCRdb's version includes in-frame clones alone and lacks a portion of them. Of 410,000 or so clones in the sample, roughly 90% are singletons; the top ten hold 1.5% to 2%. Described treatment: some 20 received Ad26.COV2.S at low or high dose, single or two shots; roughly 5 received placebo; per-sample allocation not given. Sampling took place 63 days after the first vaccine or placebo injection. The CDR3 sequence is 12 residues long. The V gene end was trimmed by 6 bases and the J gene end by 7 bases; junction bases not matched to a gene: 5. Germline V gene data show CDR1 as SNHLY and CDR2 as FYNNEI.

The V call is TRBV2, the J call TRBJ2-5; 7 bases line up with TRBD1. The TCR was taken from a person between 18 and 65 years old who received the Ad26.COV2.S COVID-19 vaccine or a placebo. Sequencing used peripheral blood, obtained in a trial of Ad26.COV2.S vaccine versus placebo. The CDR3 loop reads CASSGTAGTQYF. CDR3 coding DNA: TGTGCCAGCAGCGGGACAGCAGGGACCCAGTACTTC.